The clone carrying this TCR beta chain was seen many times. What it binds is unknown. This entry comes from a study of Graves' ophthalmopathy and Graves' hyperthyroidism. Eligible hyperthyroidism cases comprised new diagnoses of under 2 months' duration in individuals aged 18 to 65. Study-wide results and limits: Also, most clonotypes expanded in the thyroid above 0.001 frequency appeared in blood.

The J segment lost 5 bases and the V segment lost 4 bases, leaving 6 bases of the junction unmatched. CDR1 DFQATT and CDR2 SNEGSKA come from the germline V gene (reference sequence). CDR3 length equals 14 residues. The TCR beta CDR3 regions underwent amplification from RNA transcripts. Scientists carried out first-round RT-PCR using HTBI primers and then a second-round multiplex PCR. MiXCR, applied by TCRdb to the multiplex PCR reads, yields one record per CDR3 protein. The sample yields over a million distinct CDR3 sequences, roughly 35% seen once. The receptor's source is an adult man with Graves' hyperthyroidism. The rearrangement uses TRBV20-1 and TRBJ2-5, with TRBD2 matching 11 bases. The sample was peripheral blood or thyroid tissue (not recorded which). CDR3 nucleotides: TGCAGTGCTATTAGCGGGAGGGGGGATGAGACCCAGTACTTC. This codes for CSAISGRGDETQYF.